This TCR beta chain was captured by sequencing in a study of blood T cell repertoires in COVID-19. About the research overall: Acute and convalescent COVID-19 samples came from the United States, Italy and Spain.

J was trimmed by 5 bases and V by 2 bases; bases with no gene match: 9. CDR1 MNHNS and CDR2 SASEGT come from the germline V gene. The CDR3 is 16 residues long. Generated by immunoSEQ multiplex PCR, the TCRdb table keeps only in-frame clones and is missing some. The sample includes 65,000 or so clones, approximately 80% of them seen just once. The sample consisted of peripheral blood. This clonotype originated in a man older than 75 with acute or convalescent COVID-19. This chain links TRBV6-1 with TRBJ1-5; 7 bases map to TRBD1. The CDR3: CASSESQGVGHQPQHF. DNA for the CDR3: TGTGCCAGCAGTGAATCTCAGGGGGTTGGACATCAGCCCCAGCATTTT.